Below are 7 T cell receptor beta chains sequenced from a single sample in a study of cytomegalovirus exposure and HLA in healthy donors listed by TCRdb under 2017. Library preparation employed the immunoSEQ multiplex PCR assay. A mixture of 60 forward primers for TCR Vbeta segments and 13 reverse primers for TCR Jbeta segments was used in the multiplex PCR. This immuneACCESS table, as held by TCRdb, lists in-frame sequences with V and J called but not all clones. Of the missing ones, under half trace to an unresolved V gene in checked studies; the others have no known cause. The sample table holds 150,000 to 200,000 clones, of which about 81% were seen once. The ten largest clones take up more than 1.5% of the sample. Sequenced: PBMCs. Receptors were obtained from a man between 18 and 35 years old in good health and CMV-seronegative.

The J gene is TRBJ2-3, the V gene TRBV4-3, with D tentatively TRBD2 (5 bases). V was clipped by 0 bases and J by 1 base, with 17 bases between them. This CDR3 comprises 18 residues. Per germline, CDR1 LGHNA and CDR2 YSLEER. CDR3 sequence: CASSQDRAGIEGTDTQYF. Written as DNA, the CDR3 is TGCGCCAGCAGCCAAGATAGGGCCGGGATAGAGGGCACAGATACGCAGTATTTT.

DNA for the CDR3: TGCAGCGTTGTAAGACTTATGGGAGCAACTAATGAAAAACTGTTTTTT. Translating it yields CSVVRLMGATNEKLFF. V is TRBV29-1 and J is TRBJ1-4; the D is unclear. V lost 4 bases, J lost 0 bases, and 15 bases lay in between. CDR1 is SQVTM and CDR2 is ANQGSEA in the germline V gene. This CDR3 is built from 16 residues.

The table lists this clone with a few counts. In DNA form, the CDR3 reads TGTGCCAGTAGTTTACAGAGACAAGAGACCCAGTACTTC. Protein sequence: CASSLQRQETQYF. The chain couples TRBV19 to TRBJ2-5; no clear D. The CDR3 has 13 amino acids. V lost 5 bases, J lost 2 bases, and 9 bases lay in between. In germline, CDR1 is LNHDA, CDR2 SQIVND (reference sequence).

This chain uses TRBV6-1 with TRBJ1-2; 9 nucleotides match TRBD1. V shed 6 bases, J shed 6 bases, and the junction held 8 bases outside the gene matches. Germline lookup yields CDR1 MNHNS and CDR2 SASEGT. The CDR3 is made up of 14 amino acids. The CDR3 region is CASRTTGGADGYTF. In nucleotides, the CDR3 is TGTGCCAGCAGAACCACAGGGGGCGCGGATGGCTACACCTTC.

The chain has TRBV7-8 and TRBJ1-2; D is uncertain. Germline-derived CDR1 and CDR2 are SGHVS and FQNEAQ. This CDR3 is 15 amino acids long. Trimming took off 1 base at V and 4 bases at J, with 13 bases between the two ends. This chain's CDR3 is CASSLGGVQSYGYTF. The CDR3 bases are TGTGCCAGCAGCTTAGGAGGCGTGCAGTCCTATGGCTACACCTTC. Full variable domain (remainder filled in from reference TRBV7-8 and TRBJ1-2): GAGVSQSPRYKVAKRGQDVALRCDPISGHVSLFWYQQALGQGPEFLTYFQNEAQLDKSGLPSDRFFAERPEGSVSTLKIQRTQQEDSAVYLCASSLGGVQSYGYTFGSGTRLTVV.

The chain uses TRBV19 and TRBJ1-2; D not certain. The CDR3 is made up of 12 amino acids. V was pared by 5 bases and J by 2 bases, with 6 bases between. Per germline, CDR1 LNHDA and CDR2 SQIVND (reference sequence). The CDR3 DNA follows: TGTGCCAGTAGTGCCCTAAACTATGGCTACACCTTC. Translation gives CASSALNYGYTF.

The CDR3 region has the DNA TGCGCCAGCAGTGCCATGCGAGCGGCCAACGTCCTGACTTTC. This sequence encodes CASSAMRAANVLTF. This chain uses TRBV10-1 with TRBJ2-6; unclear D gene. The CDR3 is 14 residues long. V shed 4 bases and J shed 6 bases, with 10 bases lying between them. Germline V CDR1 and CDR2: WNHNN, SYGVQD (reference sequence).